One sample yielded the 25 T cell receptor beta chains listed below, sequenced in a study of T cell responses to AZD1222 COVID-19 vaccine listed by TCRdb under 2021. In the paper's terms, the time point label means: about 28 days (+/-7) after the second vaccine dose. Receptor amplification or capture employed the immunoSEQ multiplex PCR assay. The table was pulled from immuneACCESS by TCRdb, which kept in-frame rearrangements only. Such tables lose some clones; where checked, under half of the loss comes from unresolved V genes, and the rest has no known cause. The sample table shows about 170,000 clones, and around nine tenths are seen once. The leading ten clones occupy roughly 1.1% of the sample. Sequences were derived from peripheral blood, sampled 28 days after the second AZD1222 dose. Every receptor here comes from an adult who received the AZD1222 COVID-19 vaccine.

CDR3 sequence (DNA): TGTGCCAGCAGTTTAATGTTCACCGGGGAGCTGTTTTTT. The encoded protein is CASSLMFTGELFF. The chain uses TRBV12-3 or TRBV12-4 and TRBJ2-2; no clear D. The CDR3 sequence is 13 residues long. V was shortened by 2 bases and J by 4 bases, with 5 bases between the two germline ends.

This chain links TRBV2 with TRBJ1-4; 7 bases align to TRBD1. The CDR3 length is 15 residues. V dropped 6 bases and J dropped 6; count of bases not matched to a gene: 10. Germline assignment: CDR1 SNHLY and CDR2 FYNNEI. Written as DNA, the CDR3 is TGTGCCAGCAGATCTAAGGGACAGCCGGATGAAAAACTGTTTTTT. Translation gives CASRSKGQPDEKLFF.

The chain recombines TRBV5-4 with TRBJ2-1; maybe TRBD2 (5 bases). V lost 5 bases and J lost 0, with 12 bases in between. Germline assignment: CDR1 SGHNT and CDR2 YYREEE (reference sequence). The length of the CDR3 is 15 residues. DNA of the CDR3: TGTGCCAGCAGTTCTCCGGGGTTCTCCTACAATGAGCAGTTCTTC. Translating it yields CASSSPGFSYNEQFF.

The chain links TRBV12-5 to TRBJ2-2; D perhaps matches TRBD2 (6 bases). Germline V gene lookup returns CDR1 LGHNT and CDR2 FRNRAP. The V end was cut by 0 bases, the J end by 5 bases, with 10 bases between. This CDR3 is 15 amino acids long. CDR3 sequence (DNA): TGTGCTAGTGGTTTGGTATCTGGGGGGACCGGGGAGCTGTTTTTT. Translating it yields CASGLVSGGTGELFF.

CDR3 bases: TGTGCCAGCGGGTGGAACCAGCCCCAGCATTTT. Its protein is CASGWNQPQHF. The chain employs TRBV27 and TRBJ1-5; no clear D gene. The CDR3 loop spans 11 amino acids. Per the germline V gene, CDR1 is MNHEY and CDR2 is SMNVEV (reference sequence). V lost 8 bases, J lost 7 bases, and 9 bases lay in between.

Only a few counts were recorded for this clone. The CDR3 DNA reads TGTGCCAGTAGTCAGGGGTATAGCAATCAGCCCCAGCATTTT. Protein product: CASSQGYSNQPQHF. The chain carries TRBV19 and TRBJ1-5; possible D gene TRBD1, 6 bases. The CDR3 spans 14 residues. The germline gives CDR1 LNHDA, CDR2 SQIVND (reference sequence). V was trimmed by 5 bases and J by 0 bases, leaving 8 bases between them.

This clone was found once. The chain has TRBV5-5 and TRBJ1-5, with 9 positions matching TRBD1. V shed 2 bases and J 6 bases; nucleotides not matched to a gene: 6. This CDR3 is 15 amino acids long. CDR1 and CDR2 (germline): SGHKS, YYEKEE (reference sequence). The CDR3 bases are TGTGCCAGCAGCTTCGGGACAGGGCAAAGTCAGCCCCAGCATTTT. Its protein product is CASSFGTGQSQPQHF.

The CDR3 sequence: CASSDGPNQPQHF. In nucleotides, the CDR3 is TGTGCCAGCAGCGACGGACCCAATCAGCCCCAGCATTTT. The chain joins TRBV9 to TRBJ1-5; D gene unclear. The V end lost 3 bases, the J end lost 3 bases, and 7 bases lay between the germline ends. This CDR3 region has 13 residues. Per germline, CDR1 SGDLS and CDR2 YYNGEE.

V is TRBV2 and J is TRBJ1-5, with a possible D match to TRBD1 (6 bases). From germline, CDR1 is SNHLY and CDR2 FYNNEI. The ends were cut back, 6 bases at V and 3 bases at J, with 12 bases in the middle. The CDR3 length is 14 residues. The CDR3 protein is CASRGQINNQPQHF. The CDR3 DNA reads TGTGCCAGCAGAGGACAGATAAACAATCAGCCCCAGCATTTT.

This clone was recorded once. This chain joins TRBV7-2 and TRBJ1-2; 8 bases match TRBD1. Unmatched junction bases numbered 5, after V lost 5 bases and J lost 3 bases. The length of the CDR3 is 14 residues. Germline loops: CDR1 SGHTA, CDR2 FQGNSA. The CDR3 region is CASSPSTGDYGYTF. DNA of the CDR3: TGTGCCAGCAGCCCCTCGACAGGGGACTATGGCTACACCTTC.

The chain has TRBV5-1 and TRBJ1-2; TRBD1 matches 10 bases. Unmatched junction bases numbered 5, after V lost 2 bases and J lost 4 bases. The CDR3 loop spans 15 amino acids. CDR1 SGHRS and CDR2 YFSETQ come from the germline V gene. The CDR3 protein is CASSFGQGEVYGYTF. In nucleotides, the CDR3 is TGCGCCAGCAGCTTTGGACAGGGGGAGGTCTATGGCTACACCTTC.

The chain uses TRBV19 and TRBJ1-2; no clear D. Germline V gene data show CDR1 as LNHDA and CDR2 as SQIVND (reference sequence). The CDR3 contains 12 residues. The V end was cut by 10 bases, the J end by 3 bases, with 12 bases between. In DNA, the CDR3 is TGTGCCATTATGGACGTTGACTATGGCTACACCTTC. This codes for CAIMDVDYGYTF.

The gene calls are TRBV5-8 and TRBJ2-7, with D uncertain. V lost 1 base to trimming and J lost 5 bases, with 10 bases between them. The germline gives CDR1 SGHTS, CDR2 YDEGEE. The CDR3 extends over 13 amino acids. The CDR3 nucleotides are TGTGCCAGCAGCTTGAGCCTAGTTGACGAGCAGTACTTC. Protein: CASSLSLVDEQYF.

V usage is TRBV19 and J usage is TRBJ2-1, with D perhaps matching TRBD2 (5 bases). V was pared by 0 bases and J by 0 bases, with 9 bases between. This CDR3 spans 16 amino acids. From germline, CDR1 is LNHDA and CDR2 SQIVND (reference sequence). CDR3 bases: TGTGCCAGTAGTATAGATATAGGGAGCTCCTACAATGAGCAGTTCTTC. It translates to CASSIDIGSSYNEQFF.

The count of this clone is one. The CDR3 DNA follows: TGTGCCATCAAGAACTCCGGGACAGGGAATGAAAAACTGTTTTTT. This gives the protein CAIKNSGTGNEKLFF. The chain recombines TRBV10-3 with TRBJ1-4; 9 nucleotides line up with TRBD1. CDR1 is ENHRY, CDR2 SYGVKD, per germline. The V segment lost 7 bases and the J segment 5 bases; nucleotides outside the gene matches: 8. The CDR3 is 15 residues long.

The rearrangement joins TRBV24-1 to TRBJ2-3; D ambiguous. CDR1 is KGHDR and CDR2 is SFDVKD in the germline V gene. Trimming shortened V by 5 bases and J by 4 bases, and 6 bases separated the two germline ends. There are 12 residues in the CDR3. The CDR3 nucleotides are TGTGCCACCAGTGCTGGGCCAGATACGCAGTATTTT. It translates to CATSAGPDTQYF.

V and J are TRBV5-5 and TRBJ1-1; the D gene is possibly TRBD1 (6 bases). V lost 4 bases, J lost 3 bases, and 13 bases lay in between. The CDR3 is 14 residues long. Germline V gene lookup returns CDR1 SGHKS and CDR2 YYEKEE (reference sequence). CDR3 amino acids: CASSRGQGDTEAFF. CDR3 sequence (DNA): TGTGCCAGCAGCCGGGGGCAGGGCGACACTGAAGCTTTCTTT.

V and J are TRBV4-3 and TRBJ1-2, with TRBD1 as a possible D gene (5 bases). The ends were cut back, 0 bases at V and 4 bases at J, with 21 bases in the middle. The CDR3 is made up of 18 amino acids. Germline CDR1 is LGHNA and CDR2 is YSLEER. The CDR3 region has the DNA TGCGCCAGCAGCCAAGATTTGTTTAAATTAGACAGCGGCTATGGCTACACCTTC. This codes for CASSQDLFKLDSGYGYTF.

The count of this clone is one. The CDR3 reads CASSQDRTGARGYGYTF. The CDR3 nucleotides read TGTGCCAGCAGCCAAGATCGGACGGGGGCAAGAGGGTATGGCTACACCTTC. The genes are TRBV4-2 and TRBJ1-2; D may be TRBD1 (6 bases). There are 17 residues in the CDR3. Germline V gene lookup returns CDR1 LGHNA and CDR2 YNFKEQ. The V gene lost 0 bases and the J gene lost 5 bases, with 19 bases spanning the gap.

This clone was counted a few times. The chain has TRBV12-5 and TRBJ1-2, with TRBD1 as a possible D gene (6 bases). Deletions cut 1 base from V and 8 bases from J, with 11 bases between. Germline-derived CDR1 and CDR2 are LGHNT and FRNRAP. The CDR3 has 13 amino acids. CDR3 region: CASGLAGGGGYTF. In DNA form, the CDR3 reads TGTGCTAGTGGTTTGGCCGGGGGCGGCGGCTACACCTTC.

The rearrangement uses TRBV7-9 and TRBJ2-7; D assignment may be TRBD1 or TRBD2 (5 bases each). Germline V gene data show CDR1 as SEHNR and CDR2 as FQNEAQ (reference sequence). CDR3 length: 15 amino acids. Trimming removed 5 bases at V and 7 bases at J, with 21 bases between. CDR3 in DNA: TGTGCCAGCAGCGTCCCCGGGACCCTCCTGGGGGAGCAGTACTTC. Residues: CASSVPGTLLGEQYF.

This chain joins TRBV5-8 and TRBJ2-7, with 9 bases lining up with TRBD1. Germline CDR1 reads SGHTS; CDR2 reads YDEGEE. The trim removed 5 bases at V and 4 bases at J, leaving 10 bases unmatched. This CDR3 spans 15 amino acids. Here the CDR3 reads CASRRGQGNLYEQYF. The CDR3 DNA reads as TGTGCCAGCAGACGCGGACAGGGGAACCTTTACGAGCAGTACTTC.

V gene TRBV6-5 combines with J gene TRBJ1-2; the D is unclear. V was clipped by 7 bases and J by 4 bases, with 16 bases between them. The length of the CDR3 is 14 residues. The V gene's germline CDR1 is MNHEY and CDR2 SVGAGI. The CDR3 region has the DNA TGTGCCAGCACCAAAAGTGGGCTCGGCTATGGCTACACCTTC. This translates into CASTKSGLGYGYTF.

The gene calls are TRBV28 and TRBJ1-4, with 8 bases identical to TRBD1. This CDR3 has 15 residues. The trim removed 4 bases at V and 5 bases at J, leaving 6 bases unmatched. CDR1 is MDHEN and CDR2 is SYDVKM in the germline V gene. Here the CDR3 reads CASSSWDRSNEKLFF. The CDR3 nucleotides are TGTGCCAGCAGTTCCTGGGACAGGTCGAATGAAAAACTGTTTTTT.

This chain connects TRBV27 to TRBJ1-5; unclear D gene. Trimming cost V 3 bases and J 3 bases, with 6 bases left between them. Germline assignment: CDR1 MNHEY and CDR2 SMNVEV (reference sequence). The CDR3 covers 13 residues. Written as DNA, the CDR3 is TGTGCCAGCAGTTTTGGATACAATCAGCCCCAGCATTTT. Protein product: CASSFGYNQPQHF.